This record looks at one TCR beta chain sequence and its context. The antigen is not known. Trimming stripped 0 bases from V and 0 bases from J, with 12 bases between. From germline, CDR1 is SGHAT and CDR2 FQNNGV. The CDR3 is 18 residues long. This record comes from a study of Ad26.COV2.S vaccination and SARS-CoV-2 variants. Study information: The study gave Ad26.COV2.S intramuscularly, once or twice 56 days apart.

Only in-frame clones appear in the TCRdb table, and some are missing; sequencing was by immunoSEQ multiplex PCR. The repertoire holds 400,000 to 450,000 clones, about 90% seen once, with under 4.5% in the top ten. The study's findings and limits: Whether participants received vaccine or placebo, their non-spike TCR breadth was similar. An underestimation of total T cell responses may have resulted from the TCR breadth and depth analyses.

Indicated treatment: roughly 19 received Ad26.COV2.S at low or high dose, single or two shots; a few received placebo; per-sample allocation not given. Samples were taken on day 63 after the first vaccine or placebo injection. Recruitment in Boston yielded a donor of adult age, 18-55 years. J is TRBJ2-6 and V is TRBV11-2; D ambiguous. Sequenced material: peripheral blood, taken in a trial of Ad26.COV2.S vaccine versus placebo. This receptor was taken from a person between 18 and 59 years old who received the Ad26.COV2.S COVID-19 vaccine or a placebo. CDR3 sequence (DNA): TGTGCCAGCAGCTTAGAAGAGTACTCGGCCTCTGGGGCCAACGTCCTGACTTTC. Its protein product is CASSLEEYSASGANVLTF. Based on the CDR3 plus reference TRBV11-2 and TRBJ2-6, the full variable domain is EAGVAQSPRYKIIEKRQSVAFWCNPISGHATLYWYQQILGQGPKLLIQFQNNGVVDDSQLPKDRFSAERLKGVDSTLKIQPAKLEDSAVYLCASSLEEYSASGANVLTFGAGSRLTVL.